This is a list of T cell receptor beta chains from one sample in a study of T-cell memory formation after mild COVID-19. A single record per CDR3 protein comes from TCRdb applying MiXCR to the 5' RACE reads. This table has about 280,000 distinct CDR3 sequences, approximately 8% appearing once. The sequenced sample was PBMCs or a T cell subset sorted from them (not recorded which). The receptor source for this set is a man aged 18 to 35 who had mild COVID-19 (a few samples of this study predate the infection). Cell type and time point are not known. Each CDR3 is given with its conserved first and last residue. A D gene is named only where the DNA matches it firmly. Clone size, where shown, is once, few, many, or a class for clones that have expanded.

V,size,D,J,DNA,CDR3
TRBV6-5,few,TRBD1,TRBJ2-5,TGTGCCAGCAGGACAGGGGGCGCGAGGGTAGAGACCCAGTACTTC,CASRTGGARVETQYF
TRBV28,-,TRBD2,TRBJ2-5,TGTGCCAGCAGGCTGGGAGGGCGGAAACAAGAGACCCAGTACTTC,CASRLGGRKQETQYF
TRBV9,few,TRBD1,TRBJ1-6,TGTGCCAGCAGCAACCCGGGACAGGGGGAGAATCGAAGGACACCCCTCCACTTT,CASSNPGQGENRRTPLHF
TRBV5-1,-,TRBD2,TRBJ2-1,TGCGCCAGCATCATCGGACTAGCGGGGGACTACAATGAGCAGTTCTTC,CASIIGLAGDYNEQFF
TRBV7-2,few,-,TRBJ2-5,TGTGCCAGCATCCCTGCTCCGGGGGCTCAGACCCAGTACTTC,CASIPAPGAQTQYF
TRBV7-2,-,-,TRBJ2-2,TGTGCCAGCAGCTTGGAAAGCGGACAACGAGGGCTGTTTTTT,CASSLESGQRGLFF
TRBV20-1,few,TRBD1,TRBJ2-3,TGCAGTGCTAGGTTCCTCAGACAGGGGTCACCGCAGTATTTT,CSARFLRQGSPQYF
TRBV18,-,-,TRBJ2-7,TGTGCCAGCTCACCACCGGCAGGGGAGCGTCGCGAGCAGTACTTC,CASSPPAGERREQYF
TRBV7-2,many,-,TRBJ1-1,TGTGCCAGCAGCCTAGTAGTGAACACTGAAGCTTTCTTT,CASSLVVNTEAFF
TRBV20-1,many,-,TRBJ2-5,TGCAGTGCTAGCGCTAGCGAGGGGGAGACCCAGTACTTC,CSASASEGETQYF
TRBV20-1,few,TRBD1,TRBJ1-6,TGCAGTGCCTCGGAGGGGACAGGGTTGAATTCACCCCTCCACTTT,CSASEGTGLNSPLHF
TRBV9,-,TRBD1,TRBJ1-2,TGTGCCAGCAGCCCCCAGTCGGGACAGGGATCCCATGATGGCTACACCTTC,CASSPQSGQGSHDGYTF
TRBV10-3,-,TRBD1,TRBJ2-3,TGTGCCACAGGGGAAGGGGGCAGAACAGATACGCAGTATTTT,CATGEGGRTDTQYF
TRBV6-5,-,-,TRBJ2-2,TGTGCCTCTCGTCAGGCCGGGGAGCTGTTTTTT,CASRQAGELFF
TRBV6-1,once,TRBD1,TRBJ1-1,TGTGCCAGCAGGGAGACAGGGGTAACTGAAGCTTTCTTT,CASRETGVTEAFF
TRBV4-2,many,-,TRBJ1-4,TGTGCCAGCACCGGGACCTCGGGTGAAAAACTGTTTTTT,CASTGTSGEKLFF
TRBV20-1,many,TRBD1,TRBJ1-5,TGCAGTGCTAGAAGGGACAGGGGCGGCCAGCCCCAGCATTTT,CSARRDRGGQPQHF
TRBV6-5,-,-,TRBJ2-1,TGTGCCAGCAGTGGAACATACTACAATGAGCAGTTCTTC,CASSGTYYNEQFF
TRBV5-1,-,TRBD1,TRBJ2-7,TGCGCCAGCAGCTCCAGACAGGGAGCCTACGAGCAGTACTTC,CASSSRQGAYEQYF
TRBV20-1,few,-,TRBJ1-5,TGCAGTGCTAGAGGTTCGGGGAATCAGCCCCAGCATTTT,CSARGSGNQPQHF
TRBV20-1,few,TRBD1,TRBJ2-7,TGCAGTGCTCGGGACAGGGGGCTTGAGCAGTACTTC,CSARDRGLEQYF
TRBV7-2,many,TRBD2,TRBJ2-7,TGTGCCAGCAGCTCGCCGACTAGCGGGGGATCCTACGAGCAGTACTTC,CASSSPTSGGSYEQYF
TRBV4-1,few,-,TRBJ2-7,TGCGCCAGCAGCCAAGGGCAATGGGCCCCCGGCGAGCAGTACTTC,CASSQGQWAPGEQYF
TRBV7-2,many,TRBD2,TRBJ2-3,TGTGCCAGCAGCTATAGCGGGGGGGAGACAGATACGCAGTATTTT,CASSYSGGETDTQYF
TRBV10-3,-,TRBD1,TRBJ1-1,TGTGCCATCAGTGAGTGGGACAGCCAGAACACTGAAGCTTTCTTT,CAISEWDSQNTEAFF
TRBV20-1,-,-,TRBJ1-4,TGCAGTGGGGGAAGGGCGGCCTCAACTAATGAAAAACTGTTTTTT,CSGGRAASTNEKLFF
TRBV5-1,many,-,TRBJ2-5,TGCGCCAGCAGCTTGTTACGGGGTGGTCAAGAGACCCAGTACTTC,CASSLLRGGQETQYF
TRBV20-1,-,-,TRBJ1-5,TGCAGTGCTAGAGATCTAGAGGCGTTCGGGCAGCCCCAGCATTTT,CSARDLEAFGQPQHF
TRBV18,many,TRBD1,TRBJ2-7,TGTGCCAGCTCAGGCGACAGGGAGCTCTACGAGCAGTACTTC,CASSGDRELYEQYF
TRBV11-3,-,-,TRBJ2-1,TGTGCCAGCAGCTTAGCACCGCAAAGGGAGCAGTTCTTC,CASSLAPQREQFF
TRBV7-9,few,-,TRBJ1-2,TGTGCCAGCAGCCCCTATGGGGAAGGCTACACCTTC,CASSPYGEGYTF
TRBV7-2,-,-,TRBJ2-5,TGTGCCAGTCACCTAGGCAACCCAAAAGAGACCCAGTACTTC,CASHLGNPKETQYF
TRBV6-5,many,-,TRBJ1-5,TGTGCCAGCAGTTACGGGATCAATCAGCCCCAGCATTTT,CASSYGINQPQHF
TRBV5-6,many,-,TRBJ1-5,TGTGCCAGCAGCTTTCGGTCAGTGACACTTCCAGATCAGCCCCAGCATTTT,CASSFRSVTLPDQPQHF
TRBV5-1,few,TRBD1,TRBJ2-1,TGCGCCAGCAGACCCGGGACAGACAACAATGAGCAGTTCTTC,CASRPGTDNNEQFF
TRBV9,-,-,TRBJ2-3,TGTGCCAGCAGCGTGTTGGGCACCCGGTTCACAGATACGCAGTATTTT,CASSVLGTRFTDTQYF
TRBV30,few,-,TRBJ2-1,TGTGCCTGGACCACGGGTGGGGCGTATTACAATGAGCAGTTCTTC,CAWTTGGAYYNEQFF
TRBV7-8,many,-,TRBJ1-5,TGTGCCAGCAGCGATACAGGGAGGGCGGCTCAGCCCCAGCATTTT,CASSDTGRAAQPQHF
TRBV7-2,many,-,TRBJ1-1,TGTGCCAGCAGCCCGTCAGGGTGGGACACTGAAGCTTTCTTT,CASSPSGWDTEAFF
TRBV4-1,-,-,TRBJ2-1,TGCGCCAGCAGCGCAAGAACAGGGACTGGCTACAATGAGCAGTTCTTC,CASSARTGTGYNEQFF
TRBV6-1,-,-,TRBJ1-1,TGTGCCAGCCTCGGAGCTTTCTTT,CASLGAFF